These T cell receptor beta chains were read from a single sample in a study of blood T cell repertoires in COVID-19. Profiling relied on immunoSEQ multiplex PCR, and the TCRdb table lists in-frame clones only, not all of them. Found here are 200,000 or so clones, roughly 80% of them singletons; the top ten hold approximately 1.3%. Material for sequencing was PBMCs or T cells enriched from blood (not recorded which). The receptor source for this set is a woman aged 40-49 years with acute COVID-19. CDR3s include the opening cysteine and the closing phenylalanine or tryptophan. The D gene is left open where the match is weak. Some rows have no size entry. The others give once, few or many, or a class for an expanded clone.

CDR3 protein | CDR3 DNA | V gene | clone size | D gene | J gene
CASSPRQGYEQYF | TGTGCCAGCTCACCACGCCAGGGCTACGAGCAGTACTTC | TRBV18 | NA | NA | TRBJ2-7
CASSRGQGAEGAFF | TGTGCCAGCAGCAGAGGACAGGGGGCGGAAGGGGCTTTCTTT | TRBV7-9 | NA | TRBD1 | TRBJ1-1
CASSEAGTGSYGYTF | TGTGCCAGCAGTGAAGCTGGGACAGGTTCCTATGGCTACACCTTC | TRBV6-1 | once | TRBD1 | TRBJ1-2
CASSEQSEPGELFF | TGTGCCAGCAGTGAACAAAGTGAGCCCGGGGAGCTGTTTTTT | TRBV6-1 | once | NA | TRBJ2-2
CASSYGPRLWNEQFF | TGTGCCAGCAGTTACGGCCCCCGTCTTTGGAATGAGCAGTTCTTC | TRBV6-5 | NA | NA | TRBJ2-1
CASSYGTGGMNTEAFF | TGTGCCAGCAGCTACGGGACAGGGGGCATGAACACTGAAGCTTTCTTT | TRBV7-2 | once | TRBD1 | TRBJ1-1
CASSPSGGTDTQYF | TGTGCCAGCAGCCCAAGCGGGGGCACAGATACGCAGTATTTT | TRBV7-9 | NA | TRBD2 | TRBJ2-3
CASSLGGTGNTEAFF | TGCGCCAGCAGCTTGGGCGGGACGGGGAACACTGAAGCTTTCTTT | TRBV5-1 | NA | NA | TRBJ1-1
CASSQDTSGSPYSGANVLTF | TGCGCCAGCAGCCAAGATACTAGCGGGAGCCCCTACTCTGGGGCCAACGTCCTGACTTTC | TRBV4-1 | NA | TRBD2 | TRBJ2-6
CASSYGMKGTEAFF | TGTGCCAGCAGTTACGGTATGAAGGGGACTGAAGCTTTCTTT | TRBV6-5 | NA | NA | TRBJ1-1